The 25 T cell receptor beta chains listed next were all sequenced from one sample in a study of blood T cells in healthy people across ages. Primers used in a second PCR of roughly 6 to 11 cycles were a sample-barcoded 5' primer and a J-beta primer mix. TCRdb used MiXCR to reprocess the 5' RACE reads, holding one entry per CDR3 protein. The table shows hundreds of thousands of distinct CDR3 sequences, with 58% occurring only once. The source material was blood. Source of these receptors: a man aged 60-69 years in good health.

This chain connects TRBV5-1 to TRBJ2-2; D remains unclear. Germline assignment: CDR1 SGHRS and CDR2 YFSETQ. V gave up 0 bases and J gave up 7 bases, with 10 bases separating them. The CDR3 runs 14 residues. CDR3 DNA sequence: TGCGCCAGCAGCTTGGGGCTCCTCGGCGGGGAGCTGTTTTTT. Its translation: CASSLGLLGGELFF.

In this sample, this clonotype turned up a few times. The DNA of the CDR3 is TGTGCCAGCAGCCAAGAGGGGGGGGCCGAATCTGAGCAGTTCTTC. It translates to CASSQEGGAESEQFF. The chain couples TRBV4-2 to TRBJ2-1; TRBD2 is a possible D gene (7 bases). The CDR3 sequence is 15 residues long. V lost 0 bases and J lost 9, with 15 bases in between. Germline values: CDR1 LGHNA, CDR2 YNFKEQ.

The table lists this clonotype with many counts. The chain employs TRBV18 and TRBJ2-6; D call uncertain. This CDR3 has 16 amino acids. CDR1 and CDR2 (germline): KGHSH, LQKENI. V gave up 1 base and J gave up 0 bases, with 7 bases separating them. The CDR3 nucleotides read TGTGCCAGCTCACCACAGAGAGGCTCTGGGGCCAACGTCCTGACTTTC. Amino acids: CASSPQRGSGANVLTF.

V usage is TRBV29-1 and J usage is TRBJ2-5, with a possible D match to TRBD2 (5 bases). Trimming left V 3 bases short and J 4 bases short, with 12 bases between. Looked up from germline, CDR1 is SQVTM and CDR2 is ANQGSEA. The CDR3 is 13 amino acids. CDR3 DNA sequence: TGCAGCGTTGACGGGCAAGAGGGAGAGACCCAGTACTTC. It codes for CSVDGQEGETQYF.

V usage is TRBV3-1 and J usage is TRBJ2-1, with D maybe TRBD2 (6 bases). This CDR3 spans 15 amino acids. V shed 4 bases and J shed 5 bases, with 15 bases lying between them. Germline lookup yields CDR1 LGHDT and CDR2 YNNKEL (reference sequence). The CDR3 reads CASSRLGTGNNEQFF. The DNA for the CDR3 is TGTGCCAGCAGCCGGCTGGGGACTGGAAACAATGAGCAGTTCTTC.

V usage is TRBV20-1 and J usage is TRBJ2-4; 8 bases align to TRBD1. TRBJ2-7 explains the end of the DNA better; the J call may be wrong. CDR3 length: 16 residues. Germline loops: CDR1 DFQATT, CDR2 SNEGSKA (reference sequence). Here the CDR3 reads CSANPNRGEGSYEQYF. In nucleotides, the CDR3 is TGCAGTGCGAATCCTAACAGGGGGGAAGGGTCCTACGAGCAGTACTTC.

The chain joins TRBV20-1 to TRBJ2-7; no reliable D call. The ends were cut back, 2 bases at V and 4 bases at J, with 9 bases in the middle. Germline lookup yields CDR1 DFQATT and CDR2 SNEGSKA (reference sequence). The CDR3 runs 12 residues. CDR3 coding DNA: TGCAGTGCTAGACAAAGCGCTTACGAGCAGTACTTC. As protein: CSARQSAYEQYF.

The chain carries TRBV4-1 and TRBJ2-1; D perhaps matches TRBD1 (7 bases). Germline V gene sequence: CDR1 MGHRA, CDR2 YSYEKL. The germline V and J ends were trimmed by 3 bases and 2 bases, with 11 bases remaining between them. The CDR3 runs to 15 residues. The CDR3 nucleotides are TGCGCCAGCAGCCAGGCGGGACAGACCTACAATGAGCAGTTCTTC. As protein: CASSQAGQTYNEQFF.

This clonotype was seen only a few times. The V gene is TRBV29-1, the J gene TRBJ1-4; TRBD1 agrees at 8 bases. This CDR3 has 13 residues. Germline loops: CDR1 SQVTM, CDR2 ANQGSEA. V was pared by 6 bases and J by 8 bases, with 8 bases of the junction left unmatched. Here the CDR3 reads CSVGDRGREKLFF. The CDR3 DNA sequence: TGCAGCGTCGGAGACAGGGGTAGAGAAAAACTGTTTTTT.

This clonotype was recorded once. The chain joins TRBV3-1 to TRBJ1-1; D unclear. Deletions cut 0 bases from V and 6 bases from J, with 14 bases between. Germline assignment: CDR1 LGHDT and CDR2 YNNKEL (reference sequence). This CDR3 comprises 15 residues. This CDR3 reads CASSQDWPPGAEAFF. The CDR3 DNA reads TGTGCCAGCAGCCAAGATTGGCCCCCTGGGGCTGAAGCTTTCTTT.

The genes are TRBV15 and TRBJ2-4; 9 positions match TRBD1. The CDR3 runs 15 residues. Germline V gives CDR1 LNHNV, CDR2 YYDKDF (reference sequence). V shed 1 base and J 4 bases; nucleotides not matched to a gene: 2. The CDR3 here is CATSRAGTGKNIQYF. The CDR3 nucleotides read TGTGCCACCAGCAGAGCCGGGACAGGGAAAAACATTCAGTACTTC. Together with reference TRBV15 and TRBJ2-4, the CDR3 gives the full variable domain: DAMVIQNPRYQVTQFGKPVTLSCSQTLNHNVMYWYQQKSSQAPKLLFHYYDKDFNNEADTPDNFQSRRPNTSFCFLDIRSPGLGDTAMYLCATSRAGTGKNIQYFGAGTRLSVL.

The chain is built from TRBV29-1 and TRBJ1-6, with TRBD1 as a possible D gene (6 bases). Between the trimmed V and J ends, which lost 5 bases and 6 bases, there was a span of 11 bases. CDR1 is SQVTM, CDR2 ANQGSEA, per germline. This CDR3 region has 13 residues. The CDR3 here is CSVRTDTNSPLHF. CDR3 nucleotide sequence: TGCAGCGTTAGGACAGACACTAATTCACCCCTCCACTTT. The full variable domain, with the rest looked up from reference TRBV29-1 and TRBJ1-6, is SAVISQKPSRDICQRGTSLTIQCQVDSQVTMMFWYRQQPGQSLTLIATANQGSEATYESGFVIDKFPISRPNLTFSTLTVSNMSPEDSSIYLCSVRTDTNSPLHFGNGTRLTVT.

The J gene is TRBJ2-7, the V gene TRBV7-9; perhaps TRBD2 as D (6 bases). The V gene's germline CDR1 is SEHNR and CDR2 FQNEAQ (reference sequence). The CDR3 sequence is 15 residues long. Trimming took 1 base from V and 2 from J, leaving 12 bases between them. The CDR3 is CASSLGGGAAYEQYF. The DNA of the CDR3 is TGTGCCAGCAGCTTAGGTGGCGGGGCGGCCTACGAGCAGTACTTC.

The V and J genes are TRBV16 and TRBJ1-2; the D gene is possibly TRBD1 (5 bases). This CDR3 contains 15 residues. Per the germline V gene, CDR1 is KGHSY and CDR2 is FQNENV. V lost 4 bases to trimming and J lost 8 bases, with 20 bases between them. The CDR3 spells CASSRPRRGKGGYTF. The CDR3 region has the DNA TGTGCCAGCAGCCGACCACGGAGGGGTAAAGGGGGCTACACCTTC.

J is TRBJ1-4 and V is TRBV12-3 or TRBV12-4; D ambiguous. The CDR3 consists of 15 residues. V was clipped by 3 bases and J by 3 bases, with 11 bases between them. CDR3 in amino acids: CASSLGIGANEKLFF. CDR3 in DNA: TGTGCCAGCAGTTTGGGGATTGGGGCTAATGAAAAACTGTTTTTT.

The gene calls are TRBV29-1 and TRBJ2-1; D is uncertain. Germline V CDR1 and CDR2: SQVTM, ANQGSEA. The CDR3 totals 15 residues. V shed 0 bases and J shed 7 bases, with 16 bases lying between them. The CDR3 spells CSVEEGYLSPNEQFF. For the CDR3, the DNA is TGCAGCGTTGAAGAAGGGTATCTGTCTCCTAATGAGCAGTTCTTC.

This chain uses TRBV20-1 with TRBJ2-7; 7 nucleotides align to TRBD2. With 0 bases clipped from V and 5 bases from J, the junction kept 4 bases outside the gene matches. CDR1 and CDR2 (germline): DFQATT, SNEGSKA (reference sequence). The length of the CDR3 is 13 residues. Here the CDR3 DNA reads TGCAGTGCTAGAGATACGGGGACTAACGAGCAGTACTTC. This gives the protein CSARDTGTNEQYF.

At least ten counts were recorded for this clonotype. A junction end diverges from the germline sequence, so it may reflect a read error. This chain uses TRBV12-3 or TRBV12-4 with TRBJ2-3; 7 nucleotides agree with TRBD1. The CDR3 has 14 amino acids. DNA for the CDR3: TGTGCCAGCAGTTTTAGGGGGACAGCAGATGCGCAGTATTTT. Its protein is CASSFRGTADAQYF.

This chain uses TRBV25-1 with TRBJ1-2; possible D gene TRBD1, 6 bases. V lost 1 base, J lost 7 bases, and 16 bases lay in between. Looked up from germline, CDR1 is MGHDK and CDR2 is SYGVNS. This CDR3 contains 15 residues. As DNA, the CDR3 is TGTGCCAGCAGTGAATCTAGGGGGGCAGTCTCTGGCTACACCTTC. Translation gives CASSESRGAVSGYTF.

V gene TRBV29-1 combines with J gene TRBJ2-7; possibly TRBD1 or TRBD2 for D (7 bases each). The CDR3 has 15 residues. The V gene's germline CDR1 is SQVTM and CDR2 ANQGSEA. V shed 6 bases and J shed 0 bases, with 18 bases lying between them. The CDR3 nucleotides are TGCAGCGTCCTCGGGGCCAGGGGGGGCTCCTACGAGCAGTACTTC. Translating it yields CSVLGARGGSYEQYF.

This clonotype is medium-sized by share. The V gene is TRBV7-2, the J gene TRBJ2-7; tentatively, D is TRBD1 or TRBD2 (5 bases each). The germline gives CDR1 SGHTA, CDR2 FQGNSA. This CDR3 spans 17 amino acids. V shed 0 bases and J shed 2 bases, with 17 bases lying between them. The CDR3 spells CASSLAFDFGGAYEQYF. CDR3 DNA: TGTGCCAGCAGCTTAGCGTTCGATTTTGGGGGAGCCTACGAGCAGTACTTC.

The chain is built from TRBV12-3 or TRBV12-4 and TRBJ1-6, with TRBD1 matching over 8 bases. The CDR3 has 18 amino acids. Trimming took 5 bases from V and 9 from J; bases not matched to a gene: 18. The CDR3 sequence is CASSPWTGRGLGFSPLHF. In nucleotides, the CDR3 is TGTGCCAGCAGTCCCTGGACAGGGCGAGGGTTGGGATTTTCACCCCTCCACTTT.

The chain is built from TRBV20-1 and TRBJ2-6; D unclear. Germline V gene lookup returns CDR1 DFQATT and CDR2 SNEGSKA (reference sequence). CDR3 length equals 14 residues. The V end was cut by 5 bases, the J end by 2 bases, with 10 bases between. CDR3 loop: CSARSRTGANVLTF. For the CDR3, the DNA is TGCAGTGCTCGGAGCAGGACTGGGGCCAACGTCCTGACTTTC.

The chain is built from TRBV12-3 or TRBV12-4 and TRBJ2-3, with D uncertain. Trimming removed 5 bases from V and 8 bases from J, with 11 bases in between. There are 12 residues in the CDR3. The chain's CDR3 is CASSPDVGTQYF. As DNA, the CDR3 is TGTGCCAGCAGTCCCGACGTAGGTACGCAGTATTTT.

The V gene is TRBV5-1, the J gene TRBJ2-1; 9 bases match TRBD1. Trimming at V came to 5 bases and at J to 8 bases, leaving 11 bases not matched to a gene. CDR3 length: 15 residues. CDR1 SGHRS and CDR2 YFSETQ come from the germline V gene. The CDR3: CASRPGQGLSYEQFF. The CDR3 nucleotides are TGCGCCAGCAGACCGGGACAGGGTCTCTCCTATGAGCAGTTCTTC.